This T cell receptor (beta chain) came from a study of regulatory and conventional T cells in RAG deficiency. Findings and caveats of the study: Control T-cell subsets had markedly higher Shannon entropy and lower Simpson indices than RAG-deficient patients.

Conventional CD4+ T cells were sorted from blood as CD25-low CD127-high cells. Details on this clone: What it binds is unknown.

Method: immunoSEQ multiplex PCR; TCRdb's copy keeps in-frame clones and lacks some. The data show fewer than 40,000 clones, 76% seen once. CDR1 is MGHRA and CDR2 is YSYEKL in the germline V gene. The CDR3 contains 15 residues. V shed 4 bases and J shed 0 bases, with 12 bases lying between them. The sample also formed part of further work on regulatory T cells. As reported in that work: The PCR used 52 TRBV and 13 TRBJ primers. Regulatory T cells showed the strongest V-J pair restriction and V/J gene skewing among patient repertoires.

V is TRBV4-1 and J is TRBJ1-1; no clear D gene. This clonotype was sampled from a human donor in good health. Sequencing was carried out using CD4+ effector T cells sorted from blood. In DNA, the CDR3 is TGCGCCAGCAGCCTCGTGGTCTCAATGAACACTGAAGCTTTCTTT. Translation: CASSLVVSMNTEAFF.